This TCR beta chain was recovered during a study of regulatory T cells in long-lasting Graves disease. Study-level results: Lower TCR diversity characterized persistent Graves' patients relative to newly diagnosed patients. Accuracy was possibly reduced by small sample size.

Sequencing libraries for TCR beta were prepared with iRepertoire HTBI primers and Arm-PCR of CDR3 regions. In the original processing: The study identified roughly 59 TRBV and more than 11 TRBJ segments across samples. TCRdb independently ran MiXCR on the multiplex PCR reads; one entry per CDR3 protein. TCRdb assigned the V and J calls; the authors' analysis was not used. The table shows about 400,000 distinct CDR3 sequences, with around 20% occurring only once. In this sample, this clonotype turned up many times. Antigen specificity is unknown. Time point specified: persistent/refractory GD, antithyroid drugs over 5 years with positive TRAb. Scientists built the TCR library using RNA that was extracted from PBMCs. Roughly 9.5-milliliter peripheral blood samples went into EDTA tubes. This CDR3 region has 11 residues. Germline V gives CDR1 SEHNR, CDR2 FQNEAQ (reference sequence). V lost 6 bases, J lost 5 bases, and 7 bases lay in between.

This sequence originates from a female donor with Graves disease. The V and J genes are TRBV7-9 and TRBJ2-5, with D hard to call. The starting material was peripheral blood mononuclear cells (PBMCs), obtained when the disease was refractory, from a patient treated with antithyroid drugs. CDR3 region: CASSVLETQYF. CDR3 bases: TGTGCCAGCAGTGTGTTGGAGACCCAGTACTTC.